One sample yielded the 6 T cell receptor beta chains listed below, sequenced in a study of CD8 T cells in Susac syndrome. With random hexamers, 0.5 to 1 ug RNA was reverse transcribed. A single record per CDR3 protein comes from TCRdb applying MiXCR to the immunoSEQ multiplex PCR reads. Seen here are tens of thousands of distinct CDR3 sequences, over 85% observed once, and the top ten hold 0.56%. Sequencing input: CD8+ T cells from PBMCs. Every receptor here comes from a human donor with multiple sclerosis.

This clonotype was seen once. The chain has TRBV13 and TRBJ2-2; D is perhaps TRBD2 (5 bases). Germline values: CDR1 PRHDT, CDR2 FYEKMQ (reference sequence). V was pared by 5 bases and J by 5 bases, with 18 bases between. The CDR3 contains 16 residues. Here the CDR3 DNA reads TGTGCCAGCAGCCCAGCCCGGGGAGAAGGTACCGGGGAGCTGTTTTTT. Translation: CASSPARGEGTGELFF.

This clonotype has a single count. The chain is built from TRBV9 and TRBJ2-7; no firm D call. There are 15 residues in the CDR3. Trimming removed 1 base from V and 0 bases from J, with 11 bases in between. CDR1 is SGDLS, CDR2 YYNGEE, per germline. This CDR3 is CASSVSYSSSYEQYF. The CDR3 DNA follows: TGTGCCAGCAGCGTATCTTACTCCAGCTCCTACGAGCAGTACTTC.

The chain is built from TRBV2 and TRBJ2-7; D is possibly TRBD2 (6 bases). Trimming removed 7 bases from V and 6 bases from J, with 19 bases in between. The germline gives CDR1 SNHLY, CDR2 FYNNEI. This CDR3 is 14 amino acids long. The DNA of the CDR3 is TGTGCCAGCACCCAAATGCTACTAGCCGGCGAGCAGTACTTC. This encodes CASTQMLLAGEQYF. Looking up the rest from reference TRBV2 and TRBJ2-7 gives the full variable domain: EPEVTQTPSHQVTQMGQEVILRCVPISNHLYFYWYRQILGQKVEFLVSFYNNEISEKSEIFDDQFSVERPDGSNFTLKIRSTKLEDSAMYFCASTQMLLAGEQYFGPGTRLTVT.

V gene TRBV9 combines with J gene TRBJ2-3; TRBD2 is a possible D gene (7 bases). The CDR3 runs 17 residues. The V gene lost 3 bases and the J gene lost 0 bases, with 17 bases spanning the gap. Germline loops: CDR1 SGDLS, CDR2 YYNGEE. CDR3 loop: CASSDGGAGASTDTQYF. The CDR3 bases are TGTGCCAGCAGCGATGGGGGGGCGGGAGCCAGCACAGATACGCAGTATTTT.

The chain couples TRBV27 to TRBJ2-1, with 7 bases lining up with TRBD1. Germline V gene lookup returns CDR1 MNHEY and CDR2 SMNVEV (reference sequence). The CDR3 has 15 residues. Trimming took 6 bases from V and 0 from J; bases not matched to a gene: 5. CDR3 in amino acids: CASRAGGSSYNEQFF. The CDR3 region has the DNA TGTGCCAGCAGGGCAGGGGGAAGCTCCTACAATGAGCAGTTCTTC.

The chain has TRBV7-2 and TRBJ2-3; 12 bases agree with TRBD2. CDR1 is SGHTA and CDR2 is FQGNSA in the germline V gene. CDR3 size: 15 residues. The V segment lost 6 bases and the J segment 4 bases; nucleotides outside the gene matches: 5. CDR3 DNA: TGTGCCAGCAGTCCTAGCGGGGGGGCCTCAGATACGCAGTATTTT. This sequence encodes CASSPSGGASDTQYF.